This T cell receptor (beta chain) is from a study of blood T cell repertoires in COVID-19. Study overall: Specimens from acute and convalescent COVID-19 originated in the United States, Italy and Spain. The cDNA or gDNA used as material had been derived from T cells, B-cell-depleted T cells, or PBMCs.

The germline V gene encodes CDR1 SGHNT and CDR2 YENEEA. The CDR3 extends over 15 amino acids. The V end lost 5 bases, the J end lost 1 base, and 14 bases lay between the germline ends. In the original workflow: Scientists estimated how many nucleated cells there were by amplifying reference gene primers. Measured with immunoSEQ multiplex PCR; TCRdb has only the in-frame clones, and not every one. V and J calls and clone size are as listed in that table; D and trimming were resolved from the DNA. The sample yields roughly 35,000 clones, 81% seen once. Sequencing was performed on peripheral blood. V usage is TRBV11-3 and J usage is TRBJ2-5; TRBD2 is a possible D gene (6 bases). The sequence was obtained from a man older than 75 with active or convalescent COVID-19. CDR3 region: CASSPGTQTQETQYF. The DNA of the CDR3 is TGTGCCAGCAGCCCGGGGACTCAGACCCAAGAGACCCAGTACTTC.